A single sample is the source of the 18 T cell receptor beta chains below, sequenced in a study of regulatory T cells in long-lasting Graves disease (dated by TCRdb to about 2021). The library was built by means of multiplex PCR. TCRdb records Illumina HiSeq 4000 as the sequencer. To build TCR beta libraries, CDR3 regions were amplified by Arm-PCR using iRepertoire HTBI primers. TCRdb redid the processing of the public reads, applying fastp at Q25 and MiXCR, and retained in-frame beta chains. CDR3 protein sequences are deduplicated, and each keeps its most common genes and DNA. Here the sample has approximately 230,000 distinct CDR3 sequences; approximately 20% occur a single time. The leading ten clones occupy 22% of the sample. What this sample's time point label stands for: newly diagnosed GD, antithyroid drugs for less than 3 months. For both TCR sequencing and RNA sequencing, RNA was extracted from PBMCs using TRIzol.

Sequencing used peripheral blood mononuclear cells (PBMCs), obtained at new diagnosis, from a patient treated with antithyroid drugs. Source of these receptors: a female donor with Graves disease.

As regards this clonotype: A far bigger clonotype differs at one base, so this is likely a read error. In this CDR3 the conserved last residue, phenylalanine or tryptophan, is missing, so a read error is likely. The V and J genes are TRBV9 and TRBJ1-6; D uncertain. The V gene's germline CDR1 is SGDLS and CDR2 YYNGEE. The CDR3 is 15 amino acids. Trimming removed 4 bases at V and 10 bases at J, with 18 bases between. The CDR3 nucleotides read TGTGCCAGCAGCCCCCCCGTAGTTGGCGGCTCACCCCTCCACCTT. Translation gives CASSPPVVGGSPLHL.

The chain combines TRBV18 with TRBJ2-7; D possibly uses TRBD1 or TRBD2 (5 bases each). Looked up from germline, CDR1 is KGHSH and CDR2 is LQKENI. V lost 3 bases and J 6 bases, leaving 9 bases between the germline ends. This CDR3 contains 12 residues. CDR3 protein: CASSPFGGEQYF. As DNA, the CDR3 is TGTGCCAGCTCACCCTTTGGGGGCGAGCAGTACTTC.

This clonotype was seen at least ten times. The chain has TRBV30 and TRBJ2-4, with TRBD1 identical over 12 bases. The V and J ends lost 1 base and 9 bases, in that order; junction bases with no gene match: 7. This CDR3 has 15 residues. CDR1 and CDR2 from the germline V gene are GTSNPN and SVGIG (reference sequence). For the CDR3, the DNA is TGTGCCTGGAGTGCCGCGGGACAGGGGGCGAGCATTCAGTACTTC. Translated: CAWSAAGQGASIQYF.

This clonotype occurred once. This chain links TRBV27 with TRBJ2-7; D remains ambiguous. CDR3 length: 14 residues. V gave up 5 bases and J gave up 3 bases, with 14 bases separating them. Germline CDR1 and CDR2: MNHEY and SMNVEV (reference sequence). CDR3 nucleotide sequence: TGTGCCAGCAGTCCTTTGTCTATGAACTACGAGCAGTACTTC. This translates into CASSPLSMNYEQYF.

The sample holds many counts of this clonotype. The chain uses TRBV14 and TRBJ2-1; TRBD2 matches at 13 bases. The germline V gene has CDR1 SGHDN and CDR2 FVKESK. The CDR3 covers 17 residues. The J segment lost 8 bases and the V segment lost 3 bases, leaving 10 bases of the junction unmatched. CDR3: CASSHQWTSGSLDEQFF. DNA of the CDR3: TGTGCCAGCAGCCACCAATGGACTAGCGGGAGTTTAGATGAGCAGTTCTTC.

This clonotype was seen ten or more times. The rearrangement joins TRBV7-3 to TRBJ2-2, with D unclear. CDR1 and CDR2 from the germline V gene are SGHTA and FQGTGA. This CDR3 region has 12 residues. V was pared by 1 base and J by 8 bases, with 5 bases between. This CDR3 is CASSLMSGELFF. The CDR3 bases are TGTGCCAGCAGCTTAATGTCTGGGGAGCTGTTTTTT.

This clonotype was recorded once. This is likely an artifact of a read error, given a far larger clone one base away. The CDR3 does not end in the conserved phenylalanine or tryptophan, so this is likely a read error. This chain's CDR3 is CASSLVTGAIQETQYL. The CDR3 DNA reads TGTGCCAGCAGCTTAGTTACAGGGGCGATCCAAGAGACCCAGTACTTG. This chain joins TRBV11-2 and TRBJ2-5, with TRBD1 matching over 7 bases. Germline CDR1 reads SGHAT; CDR2 reads FQNNGV. V gave up 1 base and J gave up 1 base; unmatched junction bases: 6. The CDR3 contains 16 residues.

The rearrangement uses TRBV9 and TRBJ2-7; 13 bases map to TRBD2. This CDR3 has 17 amino acids. V was clipped by 0 bases and J by 1 base; unmatched bases: 4. Per the germline V gene, CDR1 is SGDLS and CDR2 is YYNGEE. The CDR3 here is CASSVEGTSGNSYEQYF. The CDR3 DNA is TGTGCCAGCAGCGTAGAGGGGACTAGCGGGAATTCCTACGAGCAGTACTTC.

This clonotype was seen at least ten times. The chain has TRBV30 and TRBJ1-2, with D hard to call. The V end was cut by 2 bases, the J end by 5 bases, with 15 bases between. CDR3 length equals 14 residues. CDR1 and CDR2 from the germline V gene are GTSNPN and SVGIG (reference sequence). CDR3 protein: CAWSRYSSGYGYTF. CDR3 nucleotides: TGTGCCTGGAGTCGATACTCTTCTGGGTATGGCTACACCTTC.

This clonotype was observed many times. The CDR3 nucleotides are TGTGCCAGCAGTGAACAGGGACTAGCCCAATGGTGGTACTTC. The encoded protein is CASSEQGLAQWWYF. The J gene is TRBJ2-7, the V gene TRBV6-2 or TRBV6-3; 9 bases line up with TRBD2. This CDR3 contains 14 residues. With 5 bases clipped from V and 12 bases from J, the junction kept 14 bases outside the gene matches. The germline V gene encodes CDR1 MNHEY and CDR2 SVGEGT.

This clonotype was recorded a few times. The chain couples TRBV4-1 to TRBJ2-5, with a weak D call TRBD2 (6 bases). Germline CDR1 MGHRA, CDR2 YSYEKL. With 0 bases removed from V and 4 bases from J, the gap between germline ends came to 12 bases. The CDR3 loop spans 15 amino acids. The CDR3 here is CASSQDPQGGETQYF. In nucleotides, the CDR3 is TGCGCCAGCAGCCAAGATCCCCAGGGAGGAGAGACCCAGTACTTC.

This clonotype was picked up many times. The genes are TRBV19 and TRBJ1-4; D possibly corresponds to TRBD1 (5 bases). Trimming removed 4 bases at V and 10 bases at J, with 19 bases between. Germline V gene lookup returns CDR1 LNHDA and CDR2 SQIVND (reference sequence). The length of the CDR3 is 15 residues. The CDR3, as DNA: TGTGCCAGTAGTAGCCCTGGGTTTTTGAGGGGAAAACTGTTTTTT. Translating it yields CASSSPGFLRGKLFF.

The chain employs TRBV19 and TRBJ1-1, with 8 bases fitting TRBD1. Per germline, CDR1 LNHDA and CDR2 SQIVND (reference sequence). V dropped 6 bases and J dropped 7; count of bases not matched to a gene: 4. CDR3 length: 12 residues. Here the CDR3 reads CASRGTGGEAFF. The CDR3 bases are TGTGCCAGTAGAGGGACAGGCGGTGAAGCTTTCTTT.

This chain connects TRBV10-3 to TRBJ2-7; 11 nucleotides agree with TRBD1. V lost 0 bases and J lost 4; bases outside the gene matches: 2. The CDR3 length is 15 residues. Germline CDR1 is ENHRY and CDR2 is SYGVKD. The CDR3, as DNA: TGTGCCATCAGTGAGTCCGGGACAGGGGGATACGAGCAGTACTTC. Amino acid sequence: CAISESGTGGYEQYF.

Many counts were recorded for this clonotype. The chain has TRBV20-1 and TRBJ2-1; 9 bases align to TRBD2. Germline assignment: CDR1 DFQATT and CDR2 SNEGSKA (reference sequence). The CDR3 totals 15 residues. The V gene end was trimmed by 0 bases and the J gene end by 8 bases; junction bases not matched to a gene: 8. The CDR3 sequence is CSARDLISGSYEQFF. The CDR3 DNA sequence: TGCAGTGCTAGAGATCTAATTAGCGGGAGCTATGAGCAGTTCTTC.

This clonotype was seen repeatedly, ten times or more. The chain has TRBV20-1 and TRBJ2-2; 9 nucleotides line up with TRBD2. The V and J ends lost 1 base and 0 bases, in that order; junction bases with no gene match: 6. CDR1 is DFQATT and CDR2 is SNEGSKA in the germline V gene (reference sequence). The CDR3 totals 17 residues. CDR3 DNA sequence: TGCAGTGCTAGAGGTGTTAGCGGGGGAGCGAACACCGGGGAGCTGTTTTTT. Its translation is CSARGVSGGANTGELFF.

Many counts were recorded for this clonotype. This chain joins TRBV20-1 and TRBJ1-1; 11 bases map to TRBD1. Germline-derived CDR1 and CDR2 are DFQATT and SNEGSKA (reference sequence). Losses at the gene ends were 5 bases for V and 0 bases for J; bases not matched to a gene: 2. This CDR3 has 14 amino acids. CDR3 in amino acids: CSAGDRGMNTEAFF. The CDR3 DNA reads as TGCAGTGCTGGGGACAGGGGGATGAACACTGAAGCTTTCTTT.

This clonotype has a count of ten or more. The chain links TRBV27 to TRBJ2-1, with TRBD2 identical over 8 bases. The CDR3 length is 17 residues. After removal of 6 bases from V and 5 bases from J, the junction contained 15 bases not matched to a gene. The germline V gene has CDR1 MNHEY and CDR2 SMNVEV (reference sequence). The CDR3 loop is CASSGRAPYSVNNEQFF. CDR3 DNA: TGTGCCAGCAGCGGGAGGGCCCCCTACTCAGTTAACAATGAGCAGTTCTTC.